This T cell receptor (beta chain) stems from a study of cytotoxic CD8 clonotypes in ibrutinib-treated CLL (dated by TCRdb to the early 2020s). Some background on the complete study: The cohort was composed of some ten relapsed/refractory and about 15 treatment-naive patients; IGHV unmutated status was identified in roughly 18 patients. An average of roughly 250,000 productive templates and 94,082 productive rearrangements was obtained per sample. Responses were partial in around 25 patients and complete in 2; after median approximately 69 months follow-up, roughly 15 stayed in remission and 12 progressed. Cryopreserved peripheral blood mononuclear cells were collected at three points: before therapy, at response, and at either sustained remission or disease progression. Longitudinal samples were obtainable from about 30% of the roughly 90 participants in the trial. Response samples were obtained after a median of approximately eleven months of treatment, with a range of roughly 6 to 36 months. Every sample from remission and from progressive disease was obtained while the patients were still on ibrutinib.

Taken with the paper, the label for time point translates to: around 25 months on ibrutinib. For TCR beta library preparation, roughly 2 micrograms of genomic DNA was extracted from cryopreserved PBMCs. Longitudinal blood samples from CLL patients receiving ibrutinib monotherapy were subjected to high-throughput TCR beta sequencing. The patients were enrolled in a single-center, open-label phase 2 trial of ibrutinib monotherapy. With respect to this clone: Which antigen it targets is not known. Per-base qualities were not stored, and no clone one base away is much larger.

Results and caveats for the whole study, not just this receptor: Public clonotypes were rare and either shrank or stayed stable during treatment, and the rise in clonality at ibrutinib response reflected expansion of private clonotypes. Sampling times were not matched between sustained-remission and progressing patients, and lymph node repertoires were not studied. Clonality rose at ibrutinib response, remained stable during sustained remission, and dropped back toward baseline at progression. Baseline clonality exceeded that of age-matched healthy donors and correlated strongly with circulating CD8+ T-cell counts.

A MiSeq instrument was used for deep resolution sequencing, which targeted depths ranging from 1 in 1 million up to 1 in 200,000 T cells, with coverage averaging 10x for each clonotype. The immunoSEQ hsTCRB Kit was used to generate the TCR beta libraries. Concerning the study's data processing: Data were analyzed with ImmunoSEQ Data Assistant and ImmunoSEQ Analyzer, with V, D and J genes assigned per IMGT definitions. Clonality was computed as one minus normalized Shannon entropy of productive rearrangement frequencies, ranging from 0 to 1. Only overrepresented clonotypes making up at least 0.05% of the repertoire of each patient were included in the public clonotype analysis. Thirteen age-matched healthy donor repertoires from immuneACCESS were used as controls for clonality. TCRdb took over this immuneACCESS table, retaining in-frame rearrangements with V and J assigned. Such tables are incomplete; in checked studies, under half of the missing clones stem from an unresolved V gene, and the remainder is unexplained. Clone size and the V and J calls come from that table; the DNA yielded D and trimming. Present in this sample are about 140,000 clones, about three quarters of which were seen just once. The ten most abundant clones make up approximately 5.1% of the sample.

The CDR3 measures 15 amino acids from cysteine to phenylalanine. The CDR3 DNA has 45 bases and is translated from base 1. The germline V gene provides CDR1 MDHEN and CDR2 SYDVKM. Relative to germline, V is 6 bases shorter and J is 6 bases shorter, with 15 bases between their ends. Sequencing was performed on PBMCs, taken after 24 months of ibrutinib treatment. The chain is made from TRBV28 and TRBJ1-6; the D gene cannot be named for sure. This receptor was identified in a human donor with chronic lymphocytic leukemia. This receptor carries the CDR3 CASSTPTGGNSPLHF. Read as DNA, the sequence is TGTGCCAGCAGCACCCCCACCGGTGGTAATTCACCCCTCCACTTT. Reference TRBV28 and TRBJ1-6 genes cover what lies past the CDR3, so the full variable domain is DVKVTQSSRYLVKRTGEKVFLECVQDMDHENMFWYRQDPGLGLRLIYFSYDVKMKEKGDIPEGYSVSREKKERFSLILESASTNQTSMYLCASSTPTGGNSPLHFGNGTRLTVT.